This entry describes one TCR beta chain. The sample comes from a study of blood T cell repertoires in COVID-19. Study in general: Samples representing acute and convalescent COVID-19 were sourced from the United States, Italy and Spain. The analysed material was cDNA or gDNA that came from T cells, B-cell-depleted T cells, or PBMCs.

Cohorts were assigned according to the clinical history that participants reported. Method: immunoSEQ multiplex PCR; TCRdb's copy keeps in-frame clones and lacks some. The table has some 200,000 clones, about nine tenths seen once. Germline V CDR1 and CDR2: ENHRY, SYGVKD. CDR3 length: 14 amino acids. V was pared by 6 bases and J by 12 bases, with 21 bases between. The chain has TRBV10-3 and TRBJ1-5, with D maybe TRBD1 (6 bases). This TCR was sampled from a woman aged 40 to 50 with acute COVID-19. The specimen was PBMCs or T cells enriched from blood (not recorded which). The CDR3 DNA follows: TGTGCCATCAGGGAAGACCAAGGGAGAGGGGGCCAGCATTTT. Its protein product is CAIREDQGRGGQHF.